This TCR beta chain was captured in a study of beta chain features in type 1 diabetes. Study at large: No patient-donor differences in age, gender, total cells or subset yield. Whole-study results and caveats: Junctions at VDJ sites from type 1 diabetes patients had fewer insertions and more deletions. The study found moderately but significantly shorter TCRB CDR3s in all four CD4+ subsets of Type 1 diabetes patients.

Every bit of the isolated RNA underwent reverse transcription, so sequencing read expressed TCRB transcripts. Sequencing was performed with immunoSEQ multiplex PCR; in TCRdb, only in-frame clones are kept and a portion is missing. The sample lists around 710,000 clones, 9.5% to 15% seen once, with around 0.12% in the top ten. Concerning this clone itself: The antigen is undetermined.

This CDR3 contains 14 residues. Trimming shortened V by 2 bases and J by 7 bases, and 15 bases separated the two germline ends. Germline V CDR1 and CDR2: SGHRS, YFSETQ. The specimen was naive CD4+ T cells from blood. The genes are TRBV5-1 and TRBJ1-2; no definite D call. This sequence originates from a young man with type 1 diabetes. This chain's CDR3 is CASSFAERSLGYTF. The CDR3 DNA reads TGCGCCAGCAGCTTCGCCGAACGGTCCCTTGGCTACACCTTC.